This passage covers 15 T cell receptor beta chains from one sample sequenced in a study of CXCR3-negative and CXCR3-positive naive CD8 T cells. UMI-labeled TRB cDNA libraries were prepared by 5' RACE. TCRdb re-called the 5' RACE reads; every CDR3 protein appears as one record, without DNA. Its table lists 5,000 to 6,000 distinct CDR3 sequences. Sequencing input: naive CXCR3- CD8+ T cells from blood. Subset denoted: CD45RO-CCR7+CD27+CD95- naive CD8+ T cells lacking CXCR3 (TNR3-). These receptors were obtained from a human donor in good health. Some clones in this sample may be carry-over from other donors' samples.

Frequency places this clonotype as medium-sized (0.01 to 0.1%). This chain links TRBV20-1 with TRBJ2-1; the TCRdb call, TRBD2, lacks DNA for checking. The CDR3 totals 16 residues. Germline V gene lookup returns CDR1 DFQATT and CDR2 SNEGSKA (reference sequence). This chain's CDR3 is CSARELAGPSYNEQFF.

By frequency, this clonotype is medium-sized. V usage is TRBV29-1 and J usage is TRBJ2-3. Per the germline V gene, CDR1 is SQVTM and CDR2 is ANQGSEA. The length of the CDR3 is 14 residues. CDR3 sequence reads: CSVDDSSSTDTQYF.

The rearrangement uses TRBV29-1 and TRBJ2-3; TCRdb gives TRBD2 as the D gene, but with no DNA this cannot be confirmed. The CDR3 contains 16 residues. Per germline, CDR1 SQVTM and CDR2 ANQGSEA. CDR3: CSVVRRAQVSTDTQYF.

This clonotype is classed as medium-sized (0.01 to 0.1%) by frequency. This CDR3 is CSVVLGGTEAFF. The rearrangement uses TRBV29-1 and TRBJ1-1; TCRdb's D call of TRBD1 is untestable without DNA. The CDR3 loop spans 12 amino acids. Germline lookup yields CDR1 SQVTM and CDR2 ANQGSEA.

This clonotype is labeled medium-sized based on frequency. The chain has TRBV18 and TRBJ2-1; TCRdb returns TRBD1, unconfirmable since there is no DNA. This CDR3 region has 15 residues. The germline V gene encodes CDR1 KGHSH and CDR2 LQKENI. Here the CDR3 reads CASSPPGQEYNEQFF.

This clonotype registers medium-sized by frequency. This chain uses TRBV20-1 with TRBJ1-2. Germline CDR1 reads DFQATT; CDR2 reads SNEGSKA (reference sequence). This CDR3 has 19 amino acids. Here the CDR3 reads CSASQLELTTPQANYGYTF.

V and J are TRBV6-2 or TRBV6-3 and TRBJ2-1; the TCRdb call, TRBD2, lacks DNA for checking. Germline V lookup: CDR1 MNHEY, CDR2 SVGEGT. The CDR3 length is 14 residues. CDR3 in amino acids: CASSYEREWNELFF.

The V and J genes are TRBV29-1 and TRBJ1-1; absent DNA, TCRdb's TRBD1 call cannot be checked. This CDR3 spans 12 amino acids. The germline gives CDR1 SQVTM, CDR2 ANQGSEA. The CDR3 is CSARDRGGEAFF.

CDR3 sequence: CASGPRGGLAGYEQYF. This chain uses TRBV28 with TRBJ2-7; absent DNA, TCRdb's TRBD2 call cannot be checked. CDR1 and CDR2 from the germline V gene are MDHEN and SYDVKM. This CDR3 has 16 amino acids.

This rearrangement joins TRBV10-3 to TRBJ1-1; TCRdb selects TRBD1, and the lack of DNA leaves this call unchecked. Germline CDR1 reads ENHRY; CDR2 reads SYGVKD. The length of the CDR3 is 12 residues. This CDR3 reads CAISETGHEAFF.

Considering frequency, this clonotype is medium-sized. The V and J genes are TRBV6-6 and TRBJ2-1; the TCRdb D gene call, TRBD2, has no DNA to confirm it. The CDR3 has 18 residues. Germline CDR1 reads MNHNY; CDR2 reads SVGAGI (reference sequence). The CDR3 here is CASSSYPSGRAIYNEQFF.

This clonotype is classed as medium-sized by frequency. This rearrangement joins TRBV29-1 to TRBJ2-1; without DNA, the TCRdb call of TRBD1 cannot be checked. Germline CDR1 and CDR2: SQVTM and ANQGSEA. The CDR3 is 14 residues long. CDR3 protein: CSLMGHDSYNEQFF.

J is TRBJ1-1 and V is TRBV29-1; TCRdb reports TRBD1, a call that lacks DNA to check it against. Per germline, CDR1 SQVTM and CDR2 ANQGSEA. The CDR3 is 15 residues long. The CDR3 sequence: CSVETPDRGFTEAFF.

This clonotype ranks as medium-sized (0.01 to 0.1%) in terms of frequency. J is TRBJ2-1 and V is TRBV5-1; TCRdb indicates TRBD1, and absent DNA this call remains unverified. Germline V gene sequence: CDR1 SGHRS, CDR2 YFSETQ. The CDR3 spans 16 residues. This CDR3 is CASSFTQGEKYNEQFF.

This chain connects TRBV29-1 to TRBJ1-1; the TCRdb D gene call, TRBD1, has no DNA to confirm it. The length of the CDR3 is 12 residues. Germline V gene data show CDR1 as SQVTM and CDR2 as ANQGSEA. CDR3 amino acids: CSVATGGTEAFF.